This entry features one TCR beta chain sequence. Its matching antigen is unknown. This sample is part of a study of PD-1 blockade in mismatch repair-deficient tumors. As for time point: approximately 10-day in vitro stimulation with candidate neoantigen peptide 6. V shed 6 bases and J shed 11 bases, with 25 bases lying between them. CDR3 length: 15 residues. Germline V gene sequence: CDR1 SGHVS, CDR2 FNYEAQ. Here immunoSEQ multiplex PCR was the method, and the copy in TCRdb shows in-frame clones only, minus some. The repertoire consists of about 14,000 clones, with approximately 86% occurring once and the leading ten covering over 4.5%.

This sample comprised cells cultured in vitro, obtained from a patient treated with pembrolizumab. This chain links TRBV7-6 with TRBJ1-1, with a possible D match to TRBD1 (6 bases). This clonotype was sampled from an adult with mismatch repair-deficient cancer. For the CDR3, the DNA is TGTGCCAGCAGTACTGGACAGCCTGGGGTGAGAGTGGCTTTCTTT. Its translation is CASSTGQPGVRVAFF.